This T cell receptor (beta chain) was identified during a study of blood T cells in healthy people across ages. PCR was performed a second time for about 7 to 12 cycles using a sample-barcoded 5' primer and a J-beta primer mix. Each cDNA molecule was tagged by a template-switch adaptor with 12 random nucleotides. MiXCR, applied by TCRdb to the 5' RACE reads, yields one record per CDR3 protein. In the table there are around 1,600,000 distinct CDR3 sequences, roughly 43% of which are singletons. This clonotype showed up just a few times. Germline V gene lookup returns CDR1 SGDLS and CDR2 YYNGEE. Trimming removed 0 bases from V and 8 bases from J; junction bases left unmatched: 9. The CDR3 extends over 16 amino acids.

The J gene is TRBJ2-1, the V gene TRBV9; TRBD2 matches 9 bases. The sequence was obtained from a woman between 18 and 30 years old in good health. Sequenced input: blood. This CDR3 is CASSVERLAGRYEQFF. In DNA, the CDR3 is TGTGCCAGCAGCGTAGAGCGCCTAGCGGGAAGGTATGAGCAGTTCTTC. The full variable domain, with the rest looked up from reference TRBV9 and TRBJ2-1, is DSGVTQTPKHLITATGQRVTLRCSPRSGDLSVYWYQQSLDQGLQFLIQYYNGEERAKGNILERFSAQQFPDLHSELNLSSLELGDSALYFCASSVERLAGRYEQFFGPGTRLTVL.